This T cell receptor (beta chain) was documented in a study of shared clonotypes between healthy human individuals. Study-level background: The plates for each donor numbered three CD4 naive, three CD4 memory, two CD8 naive and one CD8 memory.

The authors loaded roughly 200 ng DNA, roughly 27,000 T cell genomes, into sorted-subset replicate PCRs. Assay: immunoSEQ multiplex PCR; the TCRdb copy retains only in-frame clones and omits some. In the table there are around 1 million clones, 76% of which are singletons. This clone appeared a few times. Germline CDR1 SGHRS, CDR2 YFSETQ. Trimming removed 4 bases from V and 1 base from J, with 11 bases in between. This CDR3 spans 15 amino acids. This chain joins TRBV5-1 and TRBJ2-2, with unresolved D. The origin of this receptor is a man between 18 and 35 years old in good health. What was sequenced was memory CD4+ T cells sorted from blood. Indicated subset: CD45RA-negative fraction. The CDR3 protein is CASSPRTVNTGELFF. The CDR3 DNA reads TGCGCCAGCAGCCCCCGGACGGTGAACACCGGGGAGCTGTTTTTT.